This TCR beta chain was retrieved from a study of blood T cell repertoires in COVID-19. Overall study context: Material from acute and convalescent COVID-19 was sourced from the United States, Italy and Spain. T cells, B-cell-depleted T cells, or PBMCs supplied cDNA or gDNA.

As processed by the authors: Using reference gene primer amplification, nucleated cell counts were estimated. Generated by immunoSEQ multiplex PCR, the TCRdb table keeps only in-frame clones and is missing some. V, J and clone size are taken as reported in that table, and D and trimming were inferred from the DNA itself. The sample contains roughly 200,000 clones, approximately 91% of which appear only once. Between the trimmed V and J ends, which lost 3 bases and 3 bases, there was a span of 23 bases. This CDR3 contains 18 residues. CDR1 and CDR2 (germline): LGHDT, YNNKEL (reference sequence). The receptor was isolated from a woman between 35 and 50 years old who had recovered from COVID-19. This chain connects TRBV3-1 (or the pseudogene TRBV3-2) to TRBJ1-1; perhaps TRBD1 as D (5 bases). The source material was peripheral blood. The CDR3, as DNA: TGTGCCAGCAGCCAGCAGATAGGGATAGTAGGGGTAGACACTGAAGCTTTCTTT. It is translated as CASSQQIGIVGVDTEAFF.